The 25 T cell receptor beta chains presented below share a single source sample, sequenced in a study of memory CD4+ T cells and cytomegalovirus serostatus. Single viable CD3+CD4+CD8-CD45RO+ cells were sorted as the memory CD4+ T cells. Generated by immunoSEQ multiplex PCR, the TCRdb table keeps only in-frame clones and is missing some. Of approximately 51,000 clones in the sample, around four fifths were seen once. Sequencing was carried out using memory CD4+ T cells from blood. Source of these receptors: an adult in good health and CMV-seropositive.

This clone came up a few times. The J gene is TRBJ1-2, the V gene TRBV7-2, with D possibly TRBD1 on 6 matching bases. The V gene lost 7 bases and the J gene lost 1 base, with 22 bases spanning the gap. Looked up from germline, CDR1 is SGHTA and CDR2 is FQGNSA. The length of the CDR3 is 17 residues. The CDR3: CASTNPRPGVHNYGYTF. The CDR3 DNA reads as TGTGCCAGCACCAATCCCCGCCCAGGGGTTCATAACTATGGCTACACCTTC.

This clone was detected only once. V is TRBV27 and J is TRBJ1-4; weak D call: TRBD1 (6 bases). The CDR3 is 14 residues long. CDR1 MNHEY and CDR2 SMNVEV come from the germline V gene (reference sequence). The V and J ends lost 6 bases and 1 base respectively, with 9 bases between them. The CDR3 nucleotides are TGTGCCAGCAGGAGGGGGGGAACTAATGAAAAACTGTTTTTT. Translated, it gives CASRRGGTNEKLFF.

The chain is built from TRBV6-6 and TRBJ2-7, with 8 bases fitting TRBD2. Looked up from germline, CDR1 is MNHNY and CDR2 is SVGAGI (reference sequence). Trimming at V came to 9 bases and at J to 6 bases, leaving 7 bases not matched to a gene. The CDR3 is 12 residues long. The CDR3 here is CASQAGGSEQYF. CDR3 nucleotides: TGTGCCAGTCAGGCGGGGGGCTCCGAGCAGTACTTC.

This chain uses TRBV4-1 with TRBJ2-7; 8 bases agree with TRBD2. This CDR3 is built from 17 residues. Germline CDR1 reads MGHRA; CDR2 reads YSYEKL. The junction had 12 bases not matched to a gene; V was cut back by 0 bases and J by 5 bases. DNA of the CDR3: TGCGCCAGCAGCCAAGATTCAGGAGCGGGGGTGGACGACGAGCAGTACTTC. Its translation: CASSQDSGAGVDDEQYF.

The rearrangement uses TRBV5-1 and TRBJ2-1; D possibly uses TRBD1 or TRBD2 (5 bases each). Germline assignment: CDR1 SGHRS and CDR2 YFSETQ. V was shortened by 0 bases and J by 3 bases, with 10 bases between the two germline ends. This CDR3 has 15 amino acids. CDR3 sequence (DNA): TGCGCCAGCAGCTTGGGGGGGACGCTCTACAATGAGCAGTTCTTC. Translating gives CASSLGGTLYNEQFF.

The chain links TRBV11-3 to TRBJ2-2; D is ambiguous. The CDR3 consists of 12 residues. CDR1 and CDR2 (germline): SGHNT, YENEEA. Trimming took off 3 bases at V and 5 bases at J, with 4 bases between the two ends. The CDR3: CASSFGTGELFF. In DNA form, the CDR3 reads TGTGCCAGCAGCTTCGGGACCGGGGAGCTGTTTTTT.

This chain connects TRBV7-8 to TRBJ1-2; 7 bases agree with TRBD1. Trimming at V came to 5 bases and at J to 2 bases, leaving 8 bases not matched to a gene. The germline V gene has CDR1 SGHVS and CDR2 FQNEAQ. The CDR3 totals 15 residues. CDR3 in DNA: TGTGCCAGCAGCATCAGACAGGGTAGGAACTATGGCTACACCTTC. Translated, it gives CASSIRQGRNYGYTF. The full variable domain, its missing parts supplied by reference TRBV7-8 and TRBJ1-2, is GAGVSQSPRYKVAKRGQDVALRCDPISGHVSLFWYQQALGQGPEFLTYFQNEAQLDKSGLPSDRFFAERPEGSVSTLKIQRTQQEDSAVYLCASSIRQGRNYGYTFGSGTRLTVV.

A note on this clone: This specimen includes other DNA sequences encoding the same CDR3. The genes are TRBV19 and TRBJ2-2; D perhaps matches TRBD1 (5 bases). This CDR3 region has 14 residues. The V end was cut by 5 bases, the J end by 3 bases, with 10 bases between. Per the germline V gene, CDR1 is LNHDA and CDR2 is SQIVND (reference sequence). This CDR3 is CASSPGLDTGELFF. In nucleotides, the CDR3 is TGTGCCAGTAGTCCAGGGCTAGACACCGGGGAGCTGTTTTTT. The full variable domain, in which reference TRBV19 and TRBJ2-2 provide the parts outside the CDR3, is DGGITQSPKYLFRKEGQNVTLSCEQNLNHDAMYWYRQDPGQGLRLIYYSQIVNDFQKGDIAEGYSVSREKKESFPLTVTSAQKNPTAFYLCASSPGLDTGELFFGEGSRLTVL.

CDR3 residues: CASRGTGSRGQYF. CDR3 DNA: TGCGCCAGCCGAGGTACAGGGTCGAGGGGGCAGTACTTC. This chain connects TRBV4-1 to TRBJ2-7; a weak D match, TRBD1 (6 bases). The CDR3 length is 13 residues. The V end lost 8 bases, the J end lost 9 bases, and 20 bases lay between the germline ends. The V gene's germline CDR1 is MGHRA and CDR2 YSYEKL.

This clone has just a few counts. This chain connects TRBV7-9 to TRBJ1-1; D is ambiguous. CDR1 SEHNR and CDR2 FQNEAQ come from the germline V gene (reference sequence). CDR3 size: 15 residues. V was trimmed by 7 bases and J by 1 base, leaving 16 bases between them. The CDR3 protein is CASTPFSNGNTEAFF. Written as DNA, the CDR3 is TGTGCCAGCACCCCCTTCAGCAACGGGAACACTGAAGCTTTCTTT.

The CDR3 DNA reads as TGTGCCAGATGGGGTGGACAGGGACGGAATTCACCCCTCCACTTT. Its protein product is CARWGGQGRNSPLHF. V usage is TRBV7-9 and J usage is TRBJ1-6; 8 nucleotides match TRBD1. CDR3 length equals 15 residues. Trimming removed 9 bases from V and 7 bases from J; junction bases left unmatched: 11. Looked up from germline, CDR1 is SEHNR and CDR2 is FQNEAQ (reference sequence). Using reference TRBV7-9 and TRBJ1-6 for the parts outside the CDR3, the full variable domain is DTGVSQNPRHKITKRGQNVTFRCDPISEHNRLYWYRQTLGQGPEFLTYFQNEAQLEKSRLLSDRFSAERPKGSFSTLEIQRTEQGDSAMYLCARWGGQGRNSPLHFGNGTRLTVT.

Within the sample, this clone is medium-sized (0.01 to 0.1%). This rearrangement joins TRBV4-2 to TRBJ1-1; TRBD1 might be the D (5 bases). The CDR3 sequence is 15 residues long. The germline V and J ends were trimmed by 1 base and 0 bases, with 9 bases remaining between them. Germline V gene data show CDR1 as LGHNA and CDR2 as YNFKEQ. The CDR3, as DNA: TGTGCCAGCAGCCAAGGACAGAGAATGAACACTGAAGCTTTCTTT. Translation: CASSQGQRMNTEAFF.

The chain employs TRBV6-5 and TRBJ2-5; D remains ambiguous. The CDR3 extends over 14 amino acids. Trimming stripped 1 base from V and 2 bases from J, with 8 bases between. Germline loops: CDR1 MNHEY, CDR2 SVGAGI. Here the CDR3 DNA reads TGTGCCAGCAGTTACTTCCCCACTCAAGAGACCCAGTACTTC. It codes for CASSYFPTQETQYF.

The chain is built from TRBV5-4 and TRBJ2-3; 8 bases match TRBD1. V dropped 4 bases and J dropped 2; count of bases not matched to a gene: 3. The CDR3 has 14 residues. Germline V gene sequence: CDR1 SGHNT, CDR2 YYREEE (reference sequence). In DNA form, the CDR3 reads TGTGCCAGCAGCCTGGACAGGGTCACAGATACGCAGTATTTT. Amino acid sequence: CASSLDRVTDTQYF.

The V and J genes are TRBV7-2 and TRBJ1-6; 7 bases agree with TRBD1. V lost 5 bases to trimming and J lost 7 bases; unmatched junction nucleotides: 14. Per the germline V gene, CDR1 is SGHTA and CDR2 is FQGNSA. CDR3 length: 17 residues. In DNA form, the CDR3 reads TGTGCCAGCAGCCCAAGTCGCGGGACAGAGACAAATTCACCCCTCCACTTT. Its translation: CASSPSRGTETNSPLHF.

The chain joins TRBV7-2 to TRBJ2-5; tentatively, D is TRBD1 (7 bases). CDR3 length equals 14 residues. V was pared by 8 bases and J by 6 bases, with 19 bases between. Germline assignment: CDR1 SGHTA and CDR2 FQGNSA. CDR3 sequence: CASSSPGGGKTQYF. DNA of the CDR3: TGTGCCAGCTCCTCTCCAGGGGGAGGAAAGACCCAGTACTTC.

The DNA of the CDR3 is TGTGCCACCTCCGGGACAGGGCGGGAGACCCAGTACTTC. Translated: CATSGTGRETQYF. The chain has TRBV6-6 and TRBJ2-5; 9 nucleotides agree with TRBD1. The CDR3 is made up of 13 amino acids. J was trimmed by 5 bases and V by 10 bases; bases with no gene match: 8. In germline, CDR1 is MNHNY, CDR2 SVGAGI (reference sequence).

The rearrangement uses TRBV6-5 and TRBJ1-1; D perhaps matches TRBD1 (6 bases). The CDR3 covers 14 residues. With 6 bases removed from V and 4 bases from J, the gap between germline ends came to 15 bases. Germline CDR1 and CDR2: MNHEY and SVGAGI. The CDR3 DNA sequence: TGTGCCAGCAGCCGGCCAGGGGAGGCCACTGAAGCTTTCTTT. Translated, it gives CASSRPGEATEAFF.

The genes are TRBV29-1 and TRBJ1-2; 7 bases agree with TRBD1. The CDR3 loop spans 14 amino acids. Germline CDR1 reads SQVTM; CDR2 reads ANQGSEA. The ends lost 3 bases at V and 0 bases at J; junction bases unmatched: 4. The CDR3 here is CSVDEGASNYGYTF. In nucleotides, the CDR3 is TGCAGCGTTGACGAGGGGGCCTCTAACTATGGCTACACCTTC.

The gene calls are TRBV5-8 and TRBJ1-5; D unresolved. Germline loops: CDR1 SGHTS, CDR2 YDEGEE. This CDR3 has 16 residues. V was clipped by 1 base and J by 1 base, with 12 bases between them. The CDR3, as DNA: TGTGCCAGCAGCTTGCACAGTTTTTCGAGCAATCAGCCCCAGCATTTT. This codes for CASSLHSFSSNQPQHF.

The chain joins TRBV19 to TRBJ2-3; no firm D call. The V and J ends lost 4 bases and 2 bases respectively, with 10 bases between them. Germline-derived CDR1 and CDR2 are LNHDA and SQIVND (reference sequence). The CDR3 extends over 14 amino acids. The CDR3 DNA sequence: TGTGCCAGTAGTACCCTAAAATACACAGATACGCAGTATTTT. Translating it yields CASSTLKYTDTQYF.

The chain combines TRBV7-2 with TRBJ2-2; 11 bases agree with TRBD2. V trimming: 5 bases; J trimming: 2 bases; junction bases outside the gene matches: 7. Germline CDR1 is SGHTA and CDR2 is FQGNSA. The CDR3 covers 17 residues. The CDR3 region has the DNA TGTGCCAGCAGCAAAGTCCTAGCGGGGGGCAACACCGGGGAGCTGTTTTTT. Translated, it gives CASSKVLAGGNTGELFF. Complete variable domain (other parts from reference TRBV7-2 and TRBJ2-2): GAGVSQSPSNKVTEKGKDVELRCDPISGHTALYWYRQSLGQGLEFLIYFQGNSAPDKSGLPSDRFSAERTGGSVSTLTIQRTQQEDSAVYLCASSKVLAGGNTGELFFGEGSRLTVL.

The gene calls are TRBV7-8 and TRBJ1-1, with unresolved D. Trimming shortened V by 2 bases and J by 8 bases, and 9 bases separated the two germline ends. Looked up from germline, CDR1 is SGHVS and CDR2 is FQNEAQ. This CDR3 is 12 amino acids long. This chain's CDR3 is CASSLTAVEAFF. Written as DNA, the CDR3 is TGTGCCAGCAGCTTAACAGCCGTAGAAGCTTTCTTT.

This chain joins TRBV5-1 and TRBJ1-2; D is unclear. Germline CDR1 and CDR2: SGHRS and YFSETQ. V was clipped by 2 bases and J by 2 bases, with 10 bases between them. The CDR3 is 14 residues long. CDR3 nucleotides: TGCGCCAGCAGCTTAATCGGCAGGAACTATGGCTACACCTTC. Residues: CASSLIGRNYGYTF.

This clone was seen only once. The rearrangement links TRBV10-3 to TRBJ1-3; D ambiguous. This CDR3 comprises 19 residues. Germline assignment: CDR1 ENHRY and CDR2 SYGVKD. Trimming took off 6 bases at V and 0 bases at J, with 24 bases between the two ends. DNA for the CDR3: TGTGCCATCAGCGTTTTCCCACCGGACGGGTCGACCTCTGGAAACACCATATATTTT. As protein: CAISVFPPDGSTSGNTIYF.